The rows below give T cell receptor beta chains drawn from one sample of a study of graft-versus-host responses after intestinal transplantation. TCRdb's table, derived via immunoSEQ multiplex PCR, lists solely in-frame clones and lacks some. The table includes 2,300 or so clones, roughly 28% detected once. Source: alloreactive CD4+ T cells from a mixed lymphocyte reaction culture, taken before transplantation. These receptors came from a human patient who was an organ donor for intestinal transplantation. The CDR3 runs from the conserved cysteine through the conserved F or W. A D gene is named only where the DNA matches it firmly. Only some rows state a clone size, as once, few, many or a class for expanded clones.

d_call j_call clone_size v_call cdr3_nt cdr3_aa
TRBD2 TRBJ2-6 medium-sized TRBV30 TGTGCCTGGAGTGGGGGGGGGTCCCCGGCTCGGTCTGGGGCCAACGTCCTGACTTTC CAWSGGGSPARSGANVLTF
- TRBJ2-6 - TRBV11-2 TGTGCCAGCAGCTTAGGCGGTCCTCGGAGCTCTGGGGCCAACGTCCTGACTTTC CASSLGGPRSSGANVLTF
TRBD1 TRBJ2-7 - TRBV19 TGTGCCACCACCGGGACAGGATCCTACGAGCAGTACTTC CATTGTGSYEQYF
TRBD2 TRBJ2-1 - TRBV6-9 TGTGCCAGCAGTTACCAGCGGGAGTCCCATGAGCAGTTCTTC CASSYQRESHEQFF
- TRBJ2-2 - TRBV7-5 TGTGCCAGCAGCTCGCGGGAGGCCGGGGAGCTGTTTTTT CASSSREAGELFF
- TRBJ1-2 few TRBV11-3 TGTGCCAGCAGCTCCACAGGATACAACTATGGCTACACCTTC CASSSTGYNYGYTF
TRBD2 TRBJ2-3 medium-sized TRBV7-2 TGTGCCAGCGGACCCCGTGGGACTAGCGGCACAGATACGCAGTATTTT CASGPRGTSGTDTQYF
- TRBJ1-1 - TRBV6-5 TGTGCCAGCAGTTATCCTACAGGGTTTTTTGAAGCTTTCTTT CASSYPTGFFEAFF
- TRBJ2-6 few TRBV6-1 TGTGCCAGCACCCATTCTGGGGCCAACGTCCTGACTTTC CASTHSGANVLTF
- TRBJ2-2 large TRBV9 TGTGCCAGCAGCGTAGCGGACAGACCGAACACCGGGGAGCTGTTTTTT CASSVADRPNTGELFF
TRBD2 TRBJ2-1 medium-sized TRBV4-2 TGTGCCAGCAGAACTAGCGGGAGGGCCTACAATGAGCAGTTCTTC CASRTSGRAYNEQFF
- TRBJ2-5 few TRBV7-6 TGTGCCAGCAGCCCTCGAGCTGAAGAGACCCAGTACTTC CASSPRAEETQYF
- TRBJ2-3 - TRBV11-2 TGTGCCAGCAGCTCCCCCCGGGGTAGCCTCACGCAGTATTTT CASSSPRGSLTQYF
TRBD1 TRBJ2-3 - TRBV7-7 TGTGCTAGCAGCTTAGACAGGGTTGCAGATACGCAGTATTTT CASSLDRVADTQYF
- TRBJ1-1 - TRBV6-1 TGTGCCACCTGCCGGGAGTGGAGCACTGAAGCTTTCTTT CATCREWSTEAFF
TRBD1 TRBJ1-1 few TRBV19 TGTGCCAGTAGTGGGACGGGACAGGGGAACACTGAAGCTTTCTTT CASSGTGQGNTEAFF
- TRBJ1-1 few TRBV5-8 TGTGCCAGCAGCCAAGGGGCCAAAAACACTGAAGCTTTCTTT CASSQGAKNTEAFF
- TRBJ1-2 few TRBV11-2 TGTGCCAGCAGCTTAGATCGCCACAGTTTCTACACCTTC CASSLDRHSFYTF
- TRBJ2-3 - TRBV18 TGTGCCAGCTCACCGCAAGGTGGGAGTACAGATACGCAGTATTTT CASSPQGGSTDTQYF
- TRBJ2-7 few TRBV28 TGTGCCAGCAGGAGTTCCTACGAGCAGTACTTC CASRSSYEQYF